This TCR beta chain was profiled in a study of blood T cells in healthy people across ages. Study findings and constraints: Donor CMV infection status was unknown, possibly confounding age-related changes in expanded clonotypes. Naive and antigen-experienced cells could not be conclusively compared, given unsorted PBMCs.

Germline loops: CDR1 SQVTM, CDR2 ANQGSEA. The CDR3 spans 13 residues. J lost 6 bases, V lost 5 bases, and 7 bases had no gene match. Next came a second PCR, run for about 6 to 12 cycles, which used a sample-barcoded 5' primer along with a J-beta primer mix. Unique molecular identifiers of 12 random nucleotides labeled each cDNA. TCRdb recomputed calls from the 5' RACE reads with MiXCR, one row per CDR3 protein. This repertoire shows around 1.1 million distinct CDR3 sequences, around two fifths found once; its top ten account for around 13%. On this clonotype itself: Its antigen is unidentified.

The source material was blood. The gene calls are TRBV29-1 and TRBJ2-3, with 8 bases lining up with TRBD2. This clonotype was sampled from a man younger than 35 in good health. The CDR3 reads CSVTMTGGDTQYF. The CDR3 DNA follows: TGCAGCGTTACCATGACGGGAGGGGATACGCAGTATTTT.